These 13 T cell receptor beta chains originate from one sample sequenced in a study of CD8+ T cells in alopecia areata. Extracted RNA was reverse transcribed into cDNA, the sequencing template. Assay: immunoSEQ multiplex PCR; the TCRdb copy retains only in-frame clones and omits some. The profile shows approximately 59,000 clones, around 49% of them singletons. The material sequenced was CD8+ T cells sorted from blood, taken at week 0. All receptors come from a human donor with alopecia areata.

This clone was counted between two and nine times. The V call is TRBV7-9, the J call TRBJ2-1; tentative D call: TRBD2 (6 bases). There are 15 residues in the CDR3. Trimming removed 0 bases at V and 4 bases at J, with 10 bases between. In germline, CDR1 is SEHNR, CDR2 FQNEAQ (reference sequence). The CDR3 DNA reads TGTGCCAGCAGCTTAGCGGGAGGCCCTTACAATGAGCAGTTCTTC. Its translation: CASSLAGGPYNEQFF.

The chain carries TRBV29-1 and TRBJ1-1; D might be TRBD1 (5 bases). The CDR3 is 11 amino acids. Trimming took off 6 bases at V and 3 bases at J, with 8 bases between the two ends. Germline values: CDR1 SQVTM, CDR2 ANQGSEA. The CDR3 DNA reads TGCAGCGTCGGAGGGGACACTGAAGCTTTCTTT. Its protein product is CSVGGDTEAFF.

This clone was observed a few times. The chain combines TRBV29-1 with TRBJ1-2; D possibly corresponds to TRBD1 (6 bases). The CDR3 covers 13 residues. Looked up from germline, CDR1 is SQVTM and CDR2 is ANQGSEA. Trimming took 6 bases from V and 3 from J, leaving 14 bases between them. The CDR3: CSVPTGLDYGYTF. The CDR3 DNA reads as TGCAGCGTACCGACAGGCCTAGACTATGGCTACACCTTC.

V usage is TRBV30 and J usage is TRBJ1-5; D gene unclear. This CDR3 spans 12 amino acids. Trimming took off 1 base at V and 9 bases at J, with 10 bases between the two ends. Germline V gene data show CDR1 as GTSNPN and CDR2 as SVGIG (reference sequence). This CDR3 is CAWSEQGGPQHF. Here the CDR3 DNA reads TGTGCCTGGAGTGAACAAGGTGGGCCCCAGCATTTT.

DNA of the CDR3: TGTGCCAGCAGTTACTCGCTCAGGGGCTACGAGCAGTACTTC. Residues: CASSYSLRGYEQYF. This chain connects TRBV6-5 to TRBJ2-7; D perhaps matches TRBD1 (6 bases). There are 14 residues in the CDR3. The V gene's germline CDR1 is MNHEY and CDR2 SVGAGI. Trimming cost V 0 bases and J 3 bases, with 9 bases left between them.

This chain joins TRBV25-1 and TRBJ2-5; no definite D call. The germline gives CDR1 MGHDK, CDR2 SYGVNS. The CDR3 contains 11 residues. V lost 6 bases to trimming and J lost 1 base, with 3 bases between them. The CDR3: CASRIQETQYF. The CDR3 coding sequence is TGTGCCAGCAGGATCCAAGAGACCCAGTACTTC. Complete variable domain (other parts from reference TRBV25-1 and TRBJ2-5): EADIYQTPRYLVIGTGKKITLECSQTMGHDKMYWYQQDPGMELHLIHYSYGVNSTEKGDLSSESTVSRIRTEHFPLTLESARPSHTSQYLCASRIQETQYFGPGTRLLVL.

The chain links TRBV27 to TRBJ2-5; D is unresolved. The CDR3 totals 14 residues. The ends were cut back, 6 bases at V and 5 bases at J, with 16 bases in the middle. CDR1 and CDR2 from the germline V gene are MNHEY and SMNVEV (reference sequence). For the CDR3, the DNA is TGTGCCAGCAGGCAGTTTGGCAACTGGGAGACCCAGTACTTC. This sequence encodes CASRQFGNWETQYF.

The chain is built from TRBV30 and TRBJ2-3; 10 positions match TRBD2. With 7 bases clipped from V and 0 bases from J, the junction kept 10 bases outside the gene matches. The germline V gene encodes CDR1 GTSNPN and CDR2 SVGIG (reference sequence). This CDR3 contains 16 residues. The CDR3 spells CAFLAGEQFSTDTQYF. In DNA form, the CDR3 reads TGTGCCTTTCTAGCGGGAGAACAGTTTAGCACAGATACGCAGTATTTT.

The chain links TRBV30 to TRBJ2-1; 9 nucleotides align to TRBD2. Germline V gene lookup returns CDR1 GTSNPN and CDR2 SVGIG (reference sequence). The V and J ends lost 0 bases and 9 bases, in that order; junction bases with no gene match: 9. The CDR3 covers 15 residues. CDR3 sequence: CAWSVLRGRASEQFF. CDR3 nucleotide sequence: TGTGCCTGGAGTGTATTGCGCGGGAGGGCTAGTGAGCAGTTCTTC.

There are a few counts of this clone. J is TRBJ1-2 and V is TRBV27, with 9 bases identical to TRBD1. This CDR3 has 14 amino acids. V gave up 4 bases and J gave up 3 bases; unmatched junction bases: 3. Germline CDR1 MNHEY, CDR2 SMNVEV (reference sequence). CDR3: CASSYRGLDYGYTF. CDR3 in DNA: TGTGCCAGCAGTTACAGGGGGCTCGACTATGGCTACACCTTC.

The rearrangement uses TRBV19 and TRBJ1-1; TRBD1 might be the D (6 bases). The germline CDR1 and CDR2 sequences are LNHDA and SQIVND (reference sequence). The CDR3 spans 14 residues. Trimming took off 5 bases at V and 5 bases at J, with 15 bases between the two ends. CDR3: CASSRRTARTEAFF. The CDR3 DNA reads TGTGCCAGTAGTCGTCGGACAGCGCGAACTGAAGCTTTCTTT.

The chain employs TRBV19 and TRBJ1-5; TRBD1 agrees at 10 bases. Losses at the gene ends were 7 bases for V and 4 bases for J; bases not matched to a gene: 4. The CDR3 has 14 amino acids. The V gene's germline CDR1 is LNHDA and CDR2 SQIVND (reference sequence). CDR3 residues: CASIDRGLNQPQHF. CDR3 nucleotide sequence: TGTGCCAGTATTGACAGGGGGCTTAATCAGCCCCAGCATTTT.

The chain couples TRBV7-9 to TRBJ1-1; maybe TRBD1 (5 bases). The CDR3 totals 16 residues. Germline V CDR1 and CDR2: SEHNR, FQNEAQ (reference sequence). V gave up 1 base and J gave up 0 bases, with 12 bases separating them. The CDR3 DNA sequence: TGTGCCAGCAGCTTAGGGGATGGGGGATTGAACACTGAAGCTTTCTTT. This translates into CASSLGDGGLNTEAFF.